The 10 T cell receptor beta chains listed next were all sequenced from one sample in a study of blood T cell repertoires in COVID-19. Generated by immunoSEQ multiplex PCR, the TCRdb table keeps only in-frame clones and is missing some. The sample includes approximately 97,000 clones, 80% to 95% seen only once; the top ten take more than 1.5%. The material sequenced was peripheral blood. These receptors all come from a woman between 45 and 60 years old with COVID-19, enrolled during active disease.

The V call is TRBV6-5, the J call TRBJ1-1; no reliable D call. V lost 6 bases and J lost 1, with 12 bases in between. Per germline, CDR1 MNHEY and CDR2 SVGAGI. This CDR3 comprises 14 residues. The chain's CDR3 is CASSRGHGNTEAFF. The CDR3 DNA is TGTGCCAGCAGCCGCGGGCACGGGAACACTGAAGCTTTCTTT.

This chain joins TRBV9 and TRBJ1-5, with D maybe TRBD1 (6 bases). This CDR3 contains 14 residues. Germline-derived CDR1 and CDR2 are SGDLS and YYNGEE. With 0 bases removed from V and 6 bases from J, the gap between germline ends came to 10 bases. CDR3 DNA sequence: TGTGCCAGCAGCGTAGAAGGGGGTAGTCAGCCCCAGCATTTT. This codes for CASSVEGGSQPQHF.

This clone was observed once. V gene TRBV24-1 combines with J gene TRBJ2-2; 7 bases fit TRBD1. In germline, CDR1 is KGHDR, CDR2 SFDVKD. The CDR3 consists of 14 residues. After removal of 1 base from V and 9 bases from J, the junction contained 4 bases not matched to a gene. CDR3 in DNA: TGTGCCACCAGTGATTTAACAGGGGACCGGGAGCTGTTTTTT. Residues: CATSDLTGDRELFF.

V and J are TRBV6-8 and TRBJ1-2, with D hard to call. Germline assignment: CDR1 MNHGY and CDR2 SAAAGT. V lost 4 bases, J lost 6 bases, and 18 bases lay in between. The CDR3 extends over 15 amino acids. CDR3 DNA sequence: TGTGCCAGCAGTTTTCGGAGGGCACTTCCCCATGGCTACACCTTC. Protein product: CASSFRRALPHGYTF.

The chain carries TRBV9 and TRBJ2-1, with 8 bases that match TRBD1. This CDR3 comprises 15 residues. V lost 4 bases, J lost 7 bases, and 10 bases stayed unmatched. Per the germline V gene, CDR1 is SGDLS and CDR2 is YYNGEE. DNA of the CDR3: TGTGCCAGCAGCATACGACCTCAGGGGGCAAATGAGCAGTTCTTC. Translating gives CASSIRPQGANEQFF.

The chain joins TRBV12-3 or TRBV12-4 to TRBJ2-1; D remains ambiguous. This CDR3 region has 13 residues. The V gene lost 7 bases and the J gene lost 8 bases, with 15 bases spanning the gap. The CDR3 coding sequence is TGTGCCAGCACAAGCCTCGGCGGCTATGAGCAGTTCTTC. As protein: CASTSLGGYEQFF.

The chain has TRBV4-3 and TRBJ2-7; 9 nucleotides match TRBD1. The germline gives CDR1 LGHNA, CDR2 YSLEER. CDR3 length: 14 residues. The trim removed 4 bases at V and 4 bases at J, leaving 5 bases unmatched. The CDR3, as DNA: TGCGCCAGCAGCCCCGGGACAGGGAGGTACGAGCAGTACTTC. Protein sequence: CASSPGTGRYEQYF.

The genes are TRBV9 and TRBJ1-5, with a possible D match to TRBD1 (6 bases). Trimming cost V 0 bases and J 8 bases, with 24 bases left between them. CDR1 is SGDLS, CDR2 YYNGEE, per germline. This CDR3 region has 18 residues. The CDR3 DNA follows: TGTGCCAGCAGCGTAGCCGGCGGGCCGGGACACCGTGGGGAGCCCCAGCATTTT. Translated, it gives CASSVAGGPGHRGEPQHF.

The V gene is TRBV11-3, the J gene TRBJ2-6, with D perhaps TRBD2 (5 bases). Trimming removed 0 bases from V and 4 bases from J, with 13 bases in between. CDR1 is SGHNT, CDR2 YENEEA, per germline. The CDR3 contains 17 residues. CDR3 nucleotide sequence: TGTGCCAGCAGCTTAGATCTCGGAGGACTGGGGGCCAACGTCCTGACTTTC. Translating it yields CASSLDLGGLGANVLTF.

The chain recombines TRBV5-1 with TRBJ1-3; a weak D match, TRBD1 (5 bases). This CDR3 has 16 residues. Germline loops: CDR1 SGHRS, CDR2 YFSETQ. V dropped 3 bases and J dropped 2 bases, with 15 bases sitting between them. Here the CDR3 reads CASSSSGGAAGNTIYF. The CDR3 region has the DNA TGCGCCAGCAGCTCGTCAGGAGGGGCCGCTGGAAACACCATATATTTT. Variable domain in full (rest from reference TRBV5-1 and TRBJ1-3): KAGVTQTPRYLIKTRGQQVTLSCSPISGHRSVSWYQQTPGQGLQFLFEYFSETQRNKGNFPGRFSGRQFSNSRSEMNVSTLELGDSALYLCASSSSGGAAGNTIYFGEGSWLTVV.